This T cell receptor (beta chain) was profiled in a study of identical twins. Notes on the study in general: Donors were not followed over many years; analysis was cross-sectional. A partial confounding effect on zero-insertion analyses could come from invariant MAIT and iNKT cells.

MiXCR, run by TCRdb on the 5' RACE reads, gives a single entry per CDR3 protein. The table includes some 500,000 distinct CDR3 sequences, 14% detected once. As concerns this clonotype: Its antigen is not identified.

CDR3 length: 16 residues. Trimming left V 3 bases short and J 6 bases short, with 17 bases between. CDR1 is KGHDR and CDR2 is SFDVKD in the germline V gene. The data also belong to a second study, concerning yellow fever vaccine responses in identical twins.

This receptor was obtained from a young woman in good health. This chain links TRBV24-1 with TRBJ2-1; possibly TRBD1 for D (6 bases). Sequenced sample: CD4+ T cells sorted from blood. The CDR3 loop is CATSDASGQEGNEQFF. The CDR3 coding sequence is TGTGCCACCAGTGATGCCTCGGGACAAGAAGGCAATGAGCAGTTCTTC.